This record looks at one TCR beta chain sequence and its context. Per the authors' pipeline: Quantification of nucleated cells was approximated via reference gene primer amplification. Measured with immunoSEQ multiplex PCR; TCRdb has only the in-frame clones, and not every one. The V and J calls and clone size were taken over from that table, and D and trimming were inferred from the DNA. There are a few hundred thousand clones in the sample; 81% occur only once, and 1.1% lies in the top ten. The data derive from a study of blood T cell repertoires in COVID-19. Study-level background: Acute-phase and convalescent COVID-19 samples originated in the United States, Italy and Spain. T cells, B-cell-depleted T cells, or PBMCs supplied cDNA or gDNA.

The CDR3 has 19 amino acids. J gave up 1 base and V 1 base, and 12 bases lay outside the gene matches. The germline CDR1 and CDR2 sequences are SGHAT and FQNNGV. The sample taken for sequencing was peripheral blood. The chain combines TRBV11-2 with TRBJ2-7; 11 positions match TRBD1. The receptor was derived from a human donor with acute or convalescent COVID-19. The donor label of this sample is uncertain. DNA for the CDR3: TGTGCCAGCAGCTTAGTTCTGATACCGGGACAGGGGGAGTCCTACGAGCAGTACTTC. Its translation is CASSLVLIPGQGESYEQYF.